This TCR beta chain came from a study of vaccination and CD4 T cells after COVID-19. Study-level background: Participants were given two doses of BNT162b2 or mRNA-1273 vaccine. Cellular stimulation was performed using overlapping spike peptides derived from SARS-CoV-2, HCoV-NL63, HCoV-OC43 and HCoV-229E. Cultures serving as controls received a peptide pool (CEFX or HIV-1 Nef) or no peptide.

With the Oncomine TCR Beta short-read assay, DNA from cultured CD4+ T cells was sequenced. TCRdb reprocessed the PCR reads via MiXCR and lists one record per CDR3 protein. The sample consists of 7,000 or so distinct CDR3 sequences, roughly 41% of them appearing once. V dropped 6 bases and J dropped 0 bases, with 6 bases sitting between them. This CDR3 spans 13 amino acids. CDR1 is LGHNA and CDR2 is YNFKEQ in the germline V gene. As regards this clonotype: Its antigen is not known.

Documented treatment: approximately 11-day PBMC culture with coronavirus spike peptide pools or control peptides (ViraFEST assay). Ahead of the COVID-19 pandemic (2011-2018), the CD4+ T cells of the unexposed donor were collected. This clonotype was sampled from a human donor in good health. Sequences were obtained from CD4+ T cells from blood, cultured in vitro. This sequence joins TRBV4-2 and TRBJ1-5, with D unclear. DNA for the CDR3: TGTGCCAGCAGTCCCGATAGCAATCAGCCCCAGCATTTT. It translates to CASSPDSNQPQHF.